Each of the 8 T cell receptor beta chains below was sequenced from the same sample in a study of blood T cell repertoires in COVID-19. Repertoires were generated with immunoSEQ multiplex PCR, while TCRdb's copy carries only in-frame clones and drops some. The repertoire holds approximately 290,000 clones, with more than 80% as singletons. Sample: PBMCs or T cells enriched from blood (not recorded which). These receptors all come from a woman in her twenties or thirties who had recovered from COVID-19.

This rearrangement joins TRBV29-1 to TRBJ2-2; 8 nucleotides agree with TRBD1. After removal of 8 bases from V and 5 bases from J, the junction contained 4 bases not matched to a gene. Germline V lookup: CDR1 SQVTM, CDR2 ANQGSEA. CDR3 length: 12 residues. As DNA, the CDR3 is TGCAGCCTCAGACAGGGGACCGGGGAGCTGTTTTTT. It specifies CSLRQGTGELFF.

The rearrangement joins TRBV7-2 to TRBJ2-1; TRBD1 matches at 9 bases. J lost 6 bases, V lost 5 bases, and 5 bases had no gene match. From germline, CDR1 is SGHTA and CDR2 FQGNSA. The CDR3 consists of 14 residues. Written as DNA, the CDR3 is TGTGCCAGCAGCCCAGGGGACAGGGTCAATGAGCAGTTCTTC. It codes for CASSPGDRVNEQFF. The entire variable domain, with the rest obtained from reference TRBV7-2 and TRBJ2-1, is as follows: GAGVSQSPSNKVTEKGKDVELRCDPISGHTALYWYRQSLGQGLEFLIYFQGNSAPDKSGLPSDRFSAERTGGSVSTLTIQRTQQEDSAVYLCASSPGDRVNEQFFGPGTRLTVL.

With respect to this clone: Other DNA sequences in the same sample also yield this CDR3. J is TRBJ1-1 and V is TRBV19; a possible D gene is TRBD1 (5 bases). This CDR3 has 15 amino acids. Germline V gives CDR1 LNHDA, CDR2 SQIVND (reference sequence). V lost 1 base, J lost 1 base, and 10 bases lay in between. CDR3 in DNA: TGTGCCAGTAGTATAGCTGGGGCCGGGAACACTGAAGCTTTCTTT. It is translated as CASSIAGAGNTEAFF.

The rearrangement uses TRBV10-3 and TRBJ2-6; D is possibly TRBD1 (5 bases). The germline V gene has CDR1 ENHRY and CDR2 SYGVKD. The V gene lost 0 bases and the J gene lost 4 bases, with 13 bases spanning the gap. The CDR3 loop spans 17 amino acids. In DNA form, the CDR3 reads TGTGCCATCAGTGAGTCAGTGGGGCTGGCGGGGGCCAACGTCCTGACTTTC. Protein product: CAISESVGLAGANVLTF.

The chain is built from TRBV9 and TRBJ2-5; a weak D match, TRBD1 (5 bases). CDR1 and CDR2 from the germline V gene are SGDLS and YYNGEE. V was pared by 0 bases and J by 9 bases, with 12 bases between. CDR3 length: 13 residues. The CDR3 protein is CASSVVQGSAQYF. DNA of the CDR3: TGTGCCAGCAGCGTAGTTCAGGGTTCGGCCCAGTACTTC.

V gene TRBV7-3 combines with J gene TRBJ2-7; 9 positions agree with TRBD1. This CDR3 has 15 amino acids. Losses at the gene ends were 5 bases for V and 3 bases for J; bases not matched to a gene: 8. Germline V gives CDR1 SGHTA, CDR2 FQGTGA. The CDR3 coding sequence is TGTGCCAGCAGCCTCACAGGGGGCGCGGTCTACGAGCAGTACTTC. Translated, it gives CASSLTGGAVYEQYF.

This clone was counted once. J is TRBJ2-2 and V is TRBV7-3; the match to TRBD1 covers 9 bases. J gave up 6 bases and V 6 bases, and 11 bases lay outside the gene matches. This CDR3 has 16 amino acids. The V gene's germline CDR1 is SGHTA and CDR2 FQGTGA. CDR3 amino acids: CASSPGTGIFPGELFF. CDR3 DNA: TGTGCCAGCAGTCCCGGGACAGGGATCTTTCCCGGGGAGCTGTTTTTT.

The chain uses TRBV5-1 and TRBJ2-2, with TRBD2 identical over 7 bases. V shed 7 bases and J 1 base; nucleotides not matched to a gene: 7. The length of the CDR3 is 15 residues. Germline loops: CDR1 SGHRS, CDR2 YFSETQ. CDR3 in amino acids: CASGAGGVNTGELFF. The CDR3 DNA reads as TGCGCCAGCGGTGCTGGGGGGGTGAACACCGGGGAGCTGTTTTTT.